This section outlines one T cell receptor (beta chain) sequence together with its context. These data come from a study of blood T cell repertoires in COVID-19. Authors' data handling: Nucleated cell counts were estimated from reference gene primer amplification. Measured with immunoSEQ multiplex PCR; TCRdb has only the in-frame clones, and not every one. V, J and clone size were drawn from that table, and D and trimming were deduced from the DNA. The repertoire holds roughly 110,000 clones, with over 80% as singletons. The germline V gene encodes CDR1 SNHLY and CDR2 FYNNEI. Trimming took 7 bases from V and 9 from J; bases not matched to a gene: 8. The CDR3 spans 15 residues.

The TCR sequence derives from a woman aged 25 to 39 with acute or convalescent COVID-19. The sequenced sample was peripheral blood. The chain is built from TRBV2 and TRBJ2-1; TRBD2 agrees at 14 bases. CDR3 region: CASTQRTSGRPEQFF. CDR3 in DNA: TGTGCCAGCACTCAACGGACTAGCGGGAGGCCTGAGCAGTTCTTC.